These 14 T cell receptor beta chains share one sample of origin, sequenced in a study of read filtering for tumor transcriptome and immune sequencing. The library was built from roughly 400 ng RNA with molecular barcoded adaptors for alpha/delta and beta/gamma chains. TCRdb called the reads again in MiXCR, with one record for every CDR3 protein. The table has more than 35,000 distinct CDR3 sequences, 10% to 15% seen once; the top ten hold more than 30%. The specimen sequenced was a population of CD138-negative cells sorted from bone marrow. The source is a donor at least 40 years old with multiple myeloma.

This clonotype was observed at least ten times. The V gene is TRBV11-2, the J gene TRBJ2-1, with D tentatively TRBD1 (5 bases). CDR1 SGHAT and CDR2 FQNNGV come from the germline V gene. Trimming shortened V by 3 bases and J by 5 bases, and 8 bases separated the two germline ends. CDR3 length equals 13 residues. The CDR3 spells CASSFDRNNEQFF. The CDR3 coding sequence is TGTGCCAGCAGCTTCGACAGAAACAATGAGCAGTTCTTC.

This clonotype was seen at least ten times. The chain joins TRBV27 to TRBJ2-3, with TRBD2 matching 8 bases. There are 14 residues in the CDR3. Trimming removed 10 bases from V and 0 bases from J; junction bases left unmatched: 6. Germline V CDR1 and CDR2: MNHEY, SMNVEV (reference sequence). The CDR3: CATRKRGSTDTQYF. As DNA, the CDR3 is TGTGCCACCCGGAAGCGGGGGAGCACAGATACGCAGTATTTT.

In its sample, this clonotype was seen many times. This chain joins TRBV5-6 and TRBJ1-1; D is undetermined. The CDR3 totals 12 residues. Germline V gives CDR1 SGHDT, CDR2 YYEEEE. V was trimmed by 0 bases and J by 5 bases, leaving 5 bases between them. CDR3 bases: TGTGCCAGCAGCTTGGAGACAACTGAAGCTTTCTTT. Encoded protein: CASSLETTEAFF.

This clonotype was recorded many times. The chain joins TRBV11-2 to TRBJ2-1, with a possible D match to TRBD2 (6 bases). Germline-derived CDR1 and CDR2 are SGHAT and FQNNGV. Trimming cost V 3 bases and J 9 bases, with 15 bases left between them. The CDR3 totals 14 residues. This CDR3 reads CASSLERLGGEQFF. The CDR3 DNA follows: TGTGCCAGCAGCTTGGAGCGGTTGGGAGGTGAGCAGTTCTTC.

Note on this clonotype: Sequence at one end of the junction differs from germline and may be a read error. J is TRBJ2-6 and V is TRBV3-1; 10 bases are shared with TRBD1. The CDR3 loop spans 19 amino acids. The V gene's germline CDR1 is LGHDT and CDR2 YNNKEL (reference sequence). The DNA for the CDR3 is TGTGCCAGCAGCTCAACACCGGGACAGGGGATCTCTGGGGCCAACGCCCTGACTTTC. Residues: CASSSTPGQGISGANALTF.

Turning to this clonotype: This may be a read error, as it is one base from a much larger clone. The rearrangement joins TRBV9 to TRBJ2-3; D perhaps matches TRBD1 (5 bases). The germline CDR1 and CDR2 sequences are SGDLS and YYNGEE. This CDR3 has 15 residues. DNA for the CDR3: TGTGCCGGCAGCGCCGCTGGACAAAATTCAGATACGCAGTATTTT. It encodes CAGSAAGQNSDTQYF.

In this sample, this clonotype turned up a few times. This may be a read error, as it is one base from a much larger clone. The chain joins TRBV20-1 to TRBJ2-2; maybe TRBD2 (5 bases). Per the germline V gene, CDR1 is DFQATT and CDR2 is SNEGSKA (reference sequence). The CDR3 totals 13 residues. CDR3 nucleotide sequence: TGCATTGCTACCTCCCGGGCGGGCGGGGAGCTGTTTTTT. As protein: CIATSRAGGELFF.

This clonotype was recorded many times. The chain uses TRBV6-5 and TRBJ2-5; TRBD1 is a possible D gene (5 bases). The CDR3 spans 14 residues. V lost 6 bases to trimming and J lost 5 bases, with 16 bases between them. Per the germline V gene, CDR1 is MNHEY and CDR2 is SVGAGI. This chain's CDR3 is CASRPSGRRETQYF. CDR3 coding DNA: TGTGCCAGCAGGCCCTCAGGGCGTAGGGAGACCCAGTACTTC.

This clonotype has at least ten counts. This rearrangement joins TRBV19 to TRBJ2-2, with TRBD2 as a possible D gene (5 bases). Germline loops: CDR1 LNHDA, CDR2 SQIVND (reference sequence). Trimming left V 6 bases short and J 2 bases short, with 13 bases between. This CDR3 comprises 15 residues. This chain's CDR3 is CASSPWESNTGELFF. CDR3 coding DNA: TGTGCCAGTAGCCCTTGGGAGTCAAACACCGGGGAGCTGTTTTTT.

CDR3 sequence reads: CASSPRQVSSYEQYF. The CDR3 coding sequence is TGTGCCAGCAGCCCACGACAGGTGAGCTCCTACGAGCAGTACTTC. V is TRBV12-3 or TRBV12-4 and J is TRBJ2-7; perhaps TRBD1 as D (6 bases). Trimming pared 6 bases from V and 0 bases from J, leaving 15 bases between. CDR3 size: 15 residues.

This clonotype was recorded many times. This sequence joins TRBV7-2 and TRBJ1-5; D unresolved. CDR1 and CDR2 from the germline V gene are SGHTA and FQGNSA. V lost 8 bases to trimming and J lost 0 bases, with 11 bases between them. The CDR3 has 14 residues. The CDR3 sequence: CASGIIYSNQPQHF. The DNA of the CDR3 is TGTGCCAGCGGCATTATTTATAGCAATCAGCCCCAGCATTTT.

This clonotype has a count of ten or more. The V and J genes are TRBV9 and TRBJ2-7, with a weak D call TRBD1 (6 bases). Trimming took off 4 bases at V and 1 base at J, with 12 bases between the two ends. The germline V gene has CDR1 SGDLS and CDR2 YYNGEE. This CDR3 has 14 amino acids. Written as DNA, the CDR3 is TGTGCCAGCAGCCCGATCGGGACATCCTACGAGCAGTACTTC. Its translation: CASSPIGTSYEQYF.

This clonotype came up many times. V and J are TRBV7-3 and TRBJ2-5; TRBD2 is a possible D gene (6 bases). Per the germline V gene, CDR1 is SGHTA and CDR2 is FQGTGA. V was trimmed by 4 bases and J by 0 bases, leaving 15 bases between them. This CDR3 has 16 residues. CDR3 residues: CASSYGAGRYQETQYF. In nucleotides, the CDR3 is TGTGCCAGCAGCTACGGGGCGGGGCGGTACCAAGAGACCCAGTACTTC. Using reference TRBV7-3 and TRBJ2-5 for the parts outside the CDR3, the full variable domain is GAGVSQTPSNKVTEKGKYVELRCDPISGHTALYWYRQSLGQGPEFLIYFQGTGAADDSGLPNDRFFAVRPEGSVSTLKIQRTERGDSAVYLCASSYGAGRYQETQYFGPGTRLLVL.

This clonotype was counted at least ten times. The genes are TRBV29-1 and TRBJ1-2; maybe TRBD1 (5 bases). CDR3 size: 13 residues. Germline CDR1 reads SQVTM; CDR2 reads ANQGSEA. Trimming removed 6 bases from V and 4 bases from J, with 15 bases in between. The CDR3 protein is CSVGGSRVYGYTF. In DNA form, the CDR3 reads TGCAGCGTCGGAGGGTCCAGGGTCTATGGCTACACCTTC.